This T cell receptor beta chain came from a study of blood T cells in healthy people across ages. Regarding the study as a whole: With unsorted PBMCs, a conclusive comparison of naive versus antigen-experienced cells was not possible. TCR beta diversity, measured per million T cells, fell in a roughly linear way with age.

Each donor was a healthy Caucasian individual from Russia, aged about 6 to 90. Isolated per sample were at least 6 million PBMCs. There are a few counts of this clonotype. Its cognate antigen is unknown. It was with a sample-barcoded 5' primer and a J-beta primer mix that a second PCR of roughly 7 to 12 cycles was run. TCRdb reprocessed the 5' RACE reads with MiXCR, giving one entry per CDR3 protein. This sample has roughly 800,000 distinct CDR3 sequences, with roughly 64% found just once. CDR1 and CDR2 (germline): SGHRS, YFSETQ. This CDR3 has 15 residues. V gave up 2 bases and J gave up 2 bases, with 14 bases separating them.

This TCR derives from a man between 25 and 39 years old in good health. The genes are TRBV5-1 and TRBJ2-7; D could derive from TRBD1 or TRBD2 (5 bases each). Specimen: blood. The DNA of the CDR3 is TGCGCCAGCAGCTTAACAACAGGAGGTACCTACGAGCAGTACTTC. Protein: CASSLTTGGTYEQYF.